The 28 T cell receptor beta chains below were found in one sample sequenced in a study of T cells in Graves' hyperthyroidism and ophthalmopathy. Amplification of TCR beta CDR3 regions used RNA as the template. First-round RT-PCR targeting the TCR CDR3 was performed with the HTBI primer set. Using its own MiXCR run on the multiplex PCR reads, TCRdb lists one record per CDR3 protein. In the table there are 250,000 to 300,000 distinct CDR3 sequences, about an eighth of which are singletons. The sample comprised blood. All receptors come from a woman aged 25-40 years with Graves' hyperthyroidism that later progressed to Graves' ophthalmopathy.

This clonotype occurred many times. The gene calls are TRBV15 and TRBJ1-4, with D possibly being TRBD1 (6 bases). CDR1 is LNHNV, CDR2 YYDKDF, per germline (reference sequence). Trimming took off 4 bases at V and 2 bases at J, with 11 bases between the two ends. This CDR3 has 15 amino acids. The CDR3 nucleotides read TGTGCCACCAGCAAAGGGGACAACACTAATGAAAAACTGTTTTTT. It translates to CATSKGDNTNEKLFF.

This clonotype has a count of ten or more. The CDR3 region has the DNA TGTGCCAGCAGTGCCTTGACAGGGGGCGGCTACGAGCAGTACTTC. Its translation: CASSALTGGGYEQYF. The V and J genes are TRBV28 and TRBJ2-7, with TRBD1 matching over 10 bases. J gave up 3 bases and V 5 bases, and 7 bases lay outside the gene matches. CDR3 length equals 15 residues. Germline CDR1 MDHEN, CDR2 SYDVKM.

This clonotype has at least ten counts. This rearrangement joins TRBV6-1 to TRBJ2-1; 8 bases line up with TRBD1. The CDR3 is made up of 12 amino acids. Germline V CDR1 and CDR2: MNHNS, SASEGT. With V trimmed by 6 bases and J by 10 bases, 5 bases remained unmatched. CDR3 loop: CASSSQGAEQFF. The CDR3 nucleotides are TGTGCCAGCAGCTCTCAGGGGGCCGAGCAGTTCTTC.

The chain couples TRBV7-6 to TRBJ2-7, with 9 bases aligning to TRBD2. Germline assignment: CDR1 SGHVS and CDR2 FNYEAQ. The CDR3 length is 16 residues. J lost 4 bases, V lost 1 base, and 8 bases had no gene match. The CDR3 protein is CASSLDAGGPGYEQYF. The CDR3, as DNA: TGTGCCAGCAGCTTAGACGCGGGAGGGCCTGGGTACGAGCAGTACTTC.

The chain couples TRBV27 to TRBJ2-7; 10 nucleotides match TRBD1. V shed 4 bases, J shed 5 bases, and the junction held 5 bases outside the gene matches. The CDR3 covers 14 residues. Germline V gives CDR1 MNHEY, CDR2 SMNVEV (reference sequence). CDR3 residues: CASSSGQGSNEQYF. Here the CDR3 DNA reads TGTGCCAGCAGTTCGGGACAGGGGAGCAACGAGCAGTACTTC.

At least ten counts were recorded for this clonotype. The CDR3 nucleotides read TGTGCCAGCTCACCCTGGACTAGCGGAGAATACAATGAGCAGTTCTTC. Translated: CASSPWTSGEYNEQFF. This chain uses TRBV18 with TRBJ2-1; 10 bases line up with TRBD2. V was pared by 3 bases and J by 4 bases, with 6 bases of the junction left unmatched. This CDR3 comprises 16 residues. Per germline, CDR1 KGHSH and CDR2 LQKENI.

The chain joins TRBV7-3 to TRBJ2-7; 10 bases fit TRBD2. This CDR3 has 14 amino acids. The ends lost 11 bases at V and 5 bases at J; junction bases unmatched: 12. CDR1 SGHTA and CDR2 FQGTGA come from the germline V gene. CDR3 nucleotides: TGTGCCCCGGGGGATGGGGGACTAGCGCACGAGCAGTACTTC. Translated: CAPGDGGLAHEQYF.

This clonotype was seen at least ten times. The genes are TRBV18 and TRBJ2-5, with 11 nucleotides matching TRBD2. With V trimmed by 3 bases and J by 3 bases, 6 bases remained unmatched. Germline lookup yields CDR1 KGHSH and CDR2 LQKENI. The CDR3 sequence is 16 residues long. CDR3 amino acids: CASSPGLAGGKETQYF. CDR3 sequence (DNA): TGTGCCAGCTCACCCGGGCTAGCGGGAGGCAAAGAGACCCAGTACTTC.

This clonotype was seen many times. The CDR3 region has the DNA TGCAGTGCTAGAGTTGGAAACACCATATATTTT. This encodes CSARVGNTIYF. The chain links TRBV20-1 to TRBJ1-3; D remains unclear. This CDR3 comprises 11 residues. CDR1 is DFQATT, CDR2 SNEGSKA, per germline (reference sequence). Trimming removed 1 base from V and 3 bases from J, with 1 base in between.

This clonotype has a count of ten or more. The chain links TRBV29-1 to TRBJ2-1; 13 bases fit TRBD2. With 6 bases clipped from V and 8 bases from J, the junction kept 7 bases outside the gene matches. The CDR3 consists of 14 residues. Germline CDR1 reads SQVTM; CDR2 reads ANQGSEA. In DNA, the CDR3 is TGCAGCGTGGATGGACTAGCGGGAGCCGATGAGCAGTTCTTC. Its protein is CSVDGLAGADEQFF.

This clonotype was counted at least ten times. V gene TRBV9 combines with J gene TRBJ2-5, with D perhaps TRBD1 or TRBD2 (5 bases each). In germline, CDR1 is SGDLS, CDR2 YYNGEE. This CDR3 is built from 19 residues. V was trimmed by 0 bases and J by 2 bases, leaving 23 bases between them. This CDR3 reads CASSVATAGSGRGQETQYF. CDR3 DNA sequence: TGTGCCAGCAGCGTAGCTACAGCAGGGAGTGGGCGTGGGCAAGAGACCCAGTACTTC.

This clonotype has only a few counts. The rearrangement links TRBV9 to TRBJ1-5, with 11 bases fitting TRBD1. The length of the CDR3 is 17 residues. CDR1 SGDLS and CDR2 YYNGEE come from the germline V gene. V lost 7 bases to trimming and J lost 3 bases; unmatched junction nucleotides: 12. Here the CDR3 reads CASRPSDRGLYNQPQHF. DNA of the CDR3: TGTGCCAGCCGGCCCTCGGACAGGGGGCTATACAATCAGCCCCAGCATTTT.

This clonotype was found a few times. This chain uses TRBV9 with TRBJ2-2; D not resolved. Trimming took 0 bases from V and 1 from J, leaving 4 bases between them. Germline lookup yields CDR1 SGDLS and CDR2 YYNGEE. This CDR3 is 14 amino acids long. DNA of the CDR3: TGTGCCAGCAGCGTAGGTTGGAACACCGGGGAGCTGTTTTTT. Translating gives CASSVGWNTGELFF.

This clonotype was observed at least ten times. The chain combines TRBV20-1 with TRBJ2-3; TRBD1 agrees at 10 bases. This CDR3 region has 13 residues. Losses at the gene ends were 4 bases for V and 4 bases for J; bases not matched to a gene: 2. Germline values: CDR1 DFQATT, CDR2 SNEGSKA (reference sequence). The CDR3 region is CSAKTGGPDTQYF. The CDR3 DNA reads TGCAGTGCTAAGACAGGGGGCCCAGATACGCAGTATTTT.

The chain couples TRBV6-1 to TRBJ2-6; tentatively, D is TRBD2 (5 bases). CDR1 and CDR2 (germline): MNHNS, SASEGT. The CDR3 is 15 residues long. Trimming left V 5 bases short and J 0 bases short, with 8 bases between. The CDR3 DNA reads as TGTGCCAGCAGTCTAGCCCTCTCTGGGGCCAACGTCCTGACTTTC. It is translated as CASSLALSGANVLTF.

This chain links TRBV27 with TRBJ2-3; 8 nucleotides match TRBD2. Germline lookup yields CDR1 MNHEY and CDR2 SMNVEV (reference sequence). Germline trimming cut 5 bases from V and 3 bases from J; bases unmatched to any gene: 13. CDR3 length: 17 amino acids. The CDR3: CASSTSTWGGRTDTQYF. The CDR3 DNA sequence: TGTGCCAGCAGTACCTCAACGTGGGGCGGGAGGACAGATACGCAGTATTTT.

Ten or more counts support this clonotype. The V call is TRBV7-9, the J call TRBJ1-2; D gene uncertain. The CDR3 spans 13 residues. Trimming took off 3 bases at V and 7 bases at J, with 12 bases between the two ends. CDR1 and CDR2 (germline): SEHNR, FQNEAQ (reference sequence). Here the CDR3 reads CASSFEEETGYTF. The CDR3 nucleotides read TGTGCCAGCAGCTTTGAGGAGGAAACTGGCTACACCTTC.

At least ten counts were recorded for this clonotype. This chain uses TRBV5-1 with TRBJ1-1, with D uncertain. V was pared by 5 bases and J by 4 bases, with 21 bases between. CDR3 length equals 16 residues. Germline V gives CDR1 SGHRS, CDR2 YFSETQ. The DNA of the CDR3 is TGCGCCAGCAGACCTGGCGGCGGTCTAGGTAGCACTGAAGCTTTCTTT. Its protein product is CASRPGGGLGSTEAFF.

The chain couples TRBV5-1 to TRBJ2-2, with a weak D call TRBD1 (5 bases). Germline V gene data show CDR1 as SGHRS and CDR2 as YFSETQ. The CDR3 loop spans 15 amino acids. Trimming cost V 3 bases and J 1 base, with 10 bases left between them. The CDR3 region has the DNA TGCGCCAGCAGCTCTAGGGGTGAGAACACCGGGGAGCTGTTTTTT. It specifies CASSSRGENTGELFF.

This clonotype has a count of ten or more. The chain couples TRBV7-2 to TRBJ2-7; D might be TRBD1 or TRBD2, each matching 6 bases. There are 14 residues in the CDR3. V lost 5 bases, J lost 6 bases, and 17 bases lay in between. CDR1 SGHTA and CDR2 FQGNSA come from the germline V gene. Here the CDR3 DNA reads TGTGCCAGCAGCCGGTTCGGAGGGGGAGGCGAGCAGTACTTC. It encodes CASSRFGGGGEQYF.

This clonotype showed up many times. This sequence joins TRBV6-2 or TRBV6-3 and TRBJ1-1; 7 bases are a match to TRBD1. V lost 6 bases to trimming and J lost 1 base; unmatched junction nucleotides: 2. Germline values: CDR1 MNHEY, CDR2 SVGEGT. This CDR3 is built from 13 residues. The CDR3 sequence: CASRRTGNTEAFF. The CDR3 coding sequence is TGTGCCAGCAGGCGGACAGGGAACACTGAAGCTTTCTTT.

The table lists this clonotype with a few counts. This chain links TRBV24-1 with TRBJ2-5; D call uncertain. CDR1 is KGHDR, CDR2 SFDVKD, per germline. The V end was cut by 4 bases, the J end by 10 bases, with 9 bases between. The CDR3 consists of 11 residues. The CDR3 is CATSDLRIQYF. CDR3 DNA sequence: TGTGCCACCAGTGACCTCCGAATCCAGTACTTC.

The gene calls are TRBV5-1 and TRBJ2-1; D might be TRBD1 (5 bases). CDR1 SGHRS and CDR2 YFSETQ come from the germline V gene. Trimming shortened V by 0 bases and J by 4 bases, and 14 bases separated the two germline ends. The CDR3 consists of 16 residues. The CDR3 region is CASSLAAGLGYNEQFF. The CDR3 DNA is TGCGCCAGCAGCTTGGCTGCAGGGCTGGGTTACAATGAGCAGTTCTTC.

This clonotype was recorded many times. The rearrangement joins TRBV18 to TRBJ1-3; maybe TRBD1 (5 bases). V lost 3 bases to trimming and J lost 3 bases, with 15 bases between them. The V gene's germline CDR1 is KGHSH and CDR2 LQKENI. This CDR3 comprises 16 residues. The CDR3 spells CASSPPTGGSGNTIYF. The DNA for the CDR3 is TGTGCCAGCTCACCCCCGACTGGGGGAAGTGGAAACACCATATATTTT.

J is TRBJ2-5 and V is TRBV3-2. TRBV3-2 is a documented pseudogene. The CDR3 spans 10 residues. The DNA of the CDR3 is TGTGCCAACCGGTCGGAGACCCAGTACTTC. Translation gives CANRSETQYF.

This clonotype has at least ten counts. This chain links TRBV6-1 with TRBJ2-5; 7 bases align to TRBD2. The length of the CDR3 is 15 residues. V shed 6 bases, J shed 5 bases, and the junction held 12 bases outside the gene matches. Germline-derived CDR1 and CDR2 are MNHNS and SASEGT. CDR3 in amino acids: CASRVAGLGGETQYF. Written as DNA, the CDR3 is TGTGCCAGCAGGGTTGCGGGGTTGGGAGGGGAGACCCAGTACTTC.

This clonotype was seen ten or more times. V gene TRBV6-2 or TRBV6-3 combines with J gene TRBJ2-3, with D perhaps being TRBD1 or TRBD2 (5 bases each). Germline V gene data show CDR1 as MNHEY and CDR2 as SVGEGT. The V end lost 2 bases, the J end lost 0 bases, and 9 bases lay between the germline ends. The CDR3 loop spans 15 amino acids. CDR3 region: CASSYRGGSTDTQYF. CDR3 nucleotide sequence: TGTGCCAGCAGTTACCGGGGCGGGAGCACAGATACGCAGTATTTT.

Many counts were recorded for this clonotype. The chain joins TRBV27 to TRBJ2-7, with no clear D. Germline CDR1 MNHEY, CDR2 SMNVEV (reference sequence). Between the trimmed V and J ends, which lost 2 bases and 0 bases, there was a span of 5 bases. The CDR3 runs 13 residues. CDR3 residues: CASSLLLSYEQYF. CDR3 bases: TGTGCCAGCAGTTTACTCCTCTCCTACGAGCAGTACTTC.